In this sample, the clone carrying this T cell receptor (beta chain) turned up a few times. Its specificity is not known. Germline assignment: CDR1 MGHDK and CDR2 SYGVNS. The ends were cut back, 10 bases at V and 4 bases at J, with 11 bases in the middle. The CDR3 is made up of 11 amino acids. This entry comes from a study of beta chain features in type 1 diabetes. For the study at large: Sorted cell examination encompassed around 100,000,000 cells across all samples. Broader study findings: Type 1 diabetes patients had TCRB CDR3s that were shorter (moderately but significantly so) in all four CD4+ subsets.

Every isolated RNA sample was fully reverse transcribed, so sequencing captured expressed TCRB transcripts. Clones were sequenced by immunoSEQ multiplex PCR, and TCRdb holds only the in-frame ones, with some missing. The sample lists 55,000 to 80,000 clones, about 50% occurring once. This sequence was found in a young man with type 1 diabetes. The sequenced sample consisted of central memory CD4+ T cells from blood. This sequence joins TRBV25-1 and TRBJ2-7; weak D call: TRBD1 (6 bases). The CDR3, as DNA: TGTGCCACCTCCAGGGGATACGAGCAGTACTTC. It yields the protein CATSRGYEQYF.